The 32 T cell receptor beta chains listed next were all sequenced from one sample in a study of blood T cell repertoires in COVID-19. Method: immunoSEQ multiplex PCR; TCRdb's copy keeps in-frame clones and lacks some. Found here are about 86,000 clones, around 80% of them singletons; the top ten hold 1% to 1.5%. Source material: peripheral blood. The receptors originated from an elderly woman with acute or convalescent COVID-19.

This clone came up a few times. The chain links TRBV28 to TRBJ2-5, with 9 positions matching TRBD2. CDR3 size: 16 residues. Trimming removed 3 bases from V and 4 bases from J; junction bases left unmatched: 9. Germline loops: CDR1 MDHEN, CDR2 SYDVKM. The CDR3 protein is CASSFSLGTSLETQYF. The DNA of the CDR3 is TGTGCCAGCAGTTTCTCACTCGGGACTAGCTTAGAGACCCAGTACTTC.

The CDR3 DNA follows: TGTGCCAGCAGTTTAGGACTAGCGGCTATTAGCACAGATACGCAGTATTTT. Its protein is CASSLGLAAISTDTQYF. The rearrangement joins TRBV28 to TRBJ2-3; TRBD2 agrees at 10 bases. The CDR3 is 17 residues long. Trimming removed 2 bases from V and 0 bases from J; junction bases left unmatched: 5. Germline V CDR1 and CDR2: MDHEN, SYDVKM.

The J gene is TRBJ2-7, the V gene TRBV7-2, with a weak D call TRBD2 (7 bases). The V end lost 1 base, the J end lost 5 bases, and 12 bases lay between the germline ends. The CDR3 has 14 residues. Germline loops: CDR1 SGHTA, CDR2 FQGNSA. The CDR3 DNA sequence: TGTGCCAGCAGCTTAGTGGGGGGGGCGGACGAGCAGTACTTC. It specifies CASSLVGGADEQYF.

The chain joins TRBV2 to TRBJ2-2; 10 bases line up with TRBD2. The CDR3 is made up of 15 amino acids. Losses at the gene ends were 4 bases for V and 5 bases for J; bases not matched to a gene: 4. The germline CDR1 and CDR2 sequences are SNHLY and FYNNEI. The CDR3 region is CASSVASGGTGELFF. Written as DNA, the CDR3 is TGTGCCAGCAGTGTCGCTAGCGGGGGAACCGGGGAGCTGTTTTTT. Looking up the rest from reference TRBV2 and TRBJ2-2 gives the full variable domain: EPEVTQTPSHQVTQMGQEVILRCVPISNHLYFYWYRQILGQKVEFLVSFYNNEISEKSEIFDDQFSVERPDGSNFTLKIRSTKLEDSAMYFCASSVASGGTGELFFGEGSRLTVL.

V usage is TRBV10-3 and J usage is TRBJ1-6; the match to TRBD1 covers 8 bases. Germline CDR1 ENHRY, CDR2 SYGVKD. This CDR3 spans 17 amino acids. The trim removed 2 bases at V and 10 bases at J, leaving 13 bases unmatched. The CDR3 spells CAISEEPGGSGESPLHF. CDR3 sequence (DNA): TGTGCCATCAGTGAGGAACCAGGGGGCTCAGGGGAATCACCCCTCCACTTT.

The J gene is TRBJ1-5, the V gene TRBV12-5; TRBD1 agrees at 9 bases. V shed 0 bases, J shed 4 bases, and the junction held 7 bases outside the gene matches. Germline V CDR1 and CDR2: LGHNT, FRNRAP. CDR3 length: 17 amino acids. The CDR3 protein is CASGLVLTGTGNQPQHF. The CDR3 DNA is TGTGCTAGTGGTTTGGTACTAACGGGGACAGGGAATCAGCCCCAGCATTTT.

This chain links TRBV6-5 with TRBJ1-1; no definite D call. V was shortened by 6 bases and J by 3 bases, with 5 bases between the two germline ends. Germline assignment: CDR1 MNHEY and CDR2 SVGAGI. CDR3 length: 11 residues. The CDR3 nucleotides read TGTGCCAGCAGCCCGGACACTGAAGCTTTCTTT. It yields the protein CASSPDTEAFF.

This rearrangement joins TRBV5-1 to TRBJ2-3; 10 bases agree with TRBD2. CDR1 is SGHRS and CDR2 is YFSETQ in the germline V gene. Trimming removed 5 bases from V and 5 bases from J; junction bases left unmatched: 11. The CDR3 contains 16 residues. This CDR3 reads CASSRVAGGGGDTQYF. CDR3 nucleotides: TGCGCCAGCAGTCGTGTAGCGGGAGGTGGGGGAGATACGCAGTATTTT.

The V call is TRBV6-4, the J call TRBJ2-2, with D hard to call. This CDR3 comprises 14 residues. Trimming pared 3 bases from V and 3 bases from J, leaving 8 bases between. The V gene's germline CDR1 is MRHNA and CDR2 SNTAGT. CDR3 bases: TGTGCCAGCAGTGAACAGAAGGACACCGGGGAGCTGTTTTTT. Protein sequence: CASSEQKDTGELFF.

The J gene is TRBJ2-1, the V gene TRBV5-5; 7 bases agree with TRBD2. Germline V lookup: CDR1 SGHKS, CDR2 YYEKEE (reference sequence). This CDR3 comprises 15 residues. The V gene end was trimmed by 0 bases and the J gene end by 1 base; junction bases not matched to a gene: 1. CDR3 DNA sequence: TGTGCCAGCAGCTTGGGGGGAGGGTCCTACAATGAGCAGTTCTTC. Its protein product is CASSLGGGSYNEQFF.

This chain connects TRBV19 to TRBJ2-7; the D gene is possibly TRBD2 (7 bases). V was shortened by 3 bases and J by 4 bases, with 16 bases between the two germline ends. The V gene's germline CDR1 is LNHDA and CDR2 SQIVND (reference sequence). The CDR3 covers 15 residues. The CDR3 loop reads CASSIFRGARYEQYF. In nucleotides, the CDR3 is TGTGCCAGTAGTATCTTTCGGGGGGCAAGGTACGAGCAGTACTTC.

CDR3 DNA: TGTGCCAGCAGTAGAGTGGGGCCTCAAGAGACCCAGTACTTC. Encoded protein: CASSRVGPQETQYF. The V call is TRBV6-5, the J call TRBJ2-5, with D possibly being TRBD1 (5 bases). The V and J ends lost 5 bases and 2 bases respectively, with 12 bases between them. CDR1 and CDR2 (germline): MNHEY, SVGAGI. There are 14 residues in the CDR3.

This clone was seen only a few times. The rearrangement joins TRBV21-1 to TRBJ1-1. TRBV21-1 is a pseudogene locus. This CDR3 is built from 20 residues. The CDR3: CASSPNPRFGGLVVNTEAFF. The DNA for the CDR3 is TGTGCCAGCAGCCCCAACCCTCGGTTTGGGGGGTTGGTGGTGAACACTGAAGCTTTCTTT.

The chain employs TRBV9 and TRBJ2-1, with a possible D match to TRBD2 (6 bases). Germline V CDR1 and CDR2: SGDLS, YYNGEE. The germline V and J ends were trimmed by 4 bases and 3 bases, with 14 bases remaining between them. The CDR3 extends over 15 amino acids. The CDR3 nucleotides are TGTGCCAGCAGCCTCACACGGGGACTCTACAATGAGCAGTTCTTC. It specifies CASSLTRGLYNEQFF.

The V and J genes are TRBV10-3 and TRBJ2-2; perhaps TRBD2 as D (6 bases). Germline lookup yields CDR1 ENHRY and CDR2 SYGVKD. This CDR3 spans 16 amino acids. V lost 4 bases and J lost 5, with 17 bases in between. CDR3 nucleotides: TGTGCCATCAGTGTCGGGGCGGGGAAGGGGACCGGGGAGCTGTTTTTT. Protein product: CAISVGAGKGTGELFF.

The rearrangement uses TRBV7-2 and TRBJ2-3, with TRBD2 identical over 10 bases. This CDR3 has 15 residues. The ends lost 3 bases at V and 8 bases at J; junction bases unmatched: 8. CDR1 is SGHTA and CDR2 is FQGNSA in the germline V gene. In nucleotides, the CDR3 is TGTGCCAGCAGCTTTGGTACTAGCGGGACTGGTACGCAGTATTTT. Its translation: CASSFGTSGTGTQYF. Using reference TRBV7-2 and TRBJ2-3 for the parts outside the CDR3, the full variable domain is GAGVSQSPSNKVTEKGKDVELRCDPISGHTALYWYRQSLGQGLEFLIYFQGNSAPDKSGLPSDRFSAERTGGSVSTLTIQRTQQEDSAVYLCASSFGTSGTGTQYFGPGTRLTVL.

The chain recombines TRBV29-1 with TRBJ1-1, with D possibly matching TRBD1 (5 bases). The CDR3 runs 14 residues. Germline assignment: CDR1 SQVTM and CDR2 ANQGSEA. V dropped 4 bases and J dropped 7 bases, with 19 bases sitting between them. The CDR3 reads CSVADPGGTVEAFF. The CDR3 DNA is TGCAGCGTTGCCGACCCGGGGGGAACGGTTGAAGCTTTCTTT.

The CDR3 DNA follows: TGTGCCAGCAGCCACCGGGATCCAAATTCACCCCTCCACTTT. Its protein is CASSHRDPNSPLHF. The chain employs TRBV7-9 and TRBJ1-6, with D unclear. V lost 5 bases and J 7 bases, leaving 12 bases between the germline ends. The CDR3 loop spans 14 amino acids. The germline V gene encodes CDR1 SEHNR and CDR2 FQNEAQ (reference sequence).

CDR3 DNA: TGTGCCAGCAGCCGGGGACAGGGGACCTTCTATGGCTACACCTTC. Translation gives CASSRGQGTFYGYTF. This rearrangement joins TRBV14 to TRBJ1-2; 10 nucleotides line up with TRBD1. From germline, CDR1 is SGHDN and CDR2 FVKESK. The V and J ends lost 4 bases and 4 bases, in that order; junction bases with no gene match: 6. The length of the CDR3 is 15 residues.

This clone was counted a single time. The chain is built from TRBV5-6 and TRBJ1-2, with 8 nucleotides matching TRBD1. The CDR3 has 14 residues. In germline, CDR1 is SGHDT, CDR2 YYEEEE. J lost 6 bases, V lost 3 bases, and 7 bases had no gene match. The DNA of the CDR3 is TGTGCCAGCAGCTCCGTGGACAGGGAGGATGGCTACACCTTC. This gives the protein CASSSVDREDGYTF.

The J gene is TRBJ2-1, the V gene TRBV5-1; TRBD2 matches 7 bases. Germline V gene data show CDR1 as SGHRS and CDR2 as YFSETQ. Trimming removed 4 bases from V and 5 bases from J; junction bases left unmatched: 6. The length of the CDR3 is 14 residues. The CDR3 DNA sequence: TGCGCCAGCAGCCCGTCCGGGACTAACAATGAGCAGTTCTTC. It specifies CASSPSGTNNEQFF.

This chain connects TRBV6-1 to TRBJ2-7; TRBD1 matches 10 bases. The germline V gene has CDR1 MNHNS and CDR2 SASEGT. V shed 0 bases and J 4 bases; nucleotides not matched to a gene: 3. The CDR3 covers 15 residues. The CDR3 is CASSEATGQGYEQYF. CDR3 DNA sequence: TGTGCCAGCAGTGAAGCGACGGGACAGGGGTACGAGCAGTACTTC.

This clone was counted only a few times. The V and J genes are TRBV11-2 and TRBJ1-1, with D possibly being TRBD1 (6 bases). The ends were cut back, 5 bases at V and 1 base at J, with 8 bases in the middle. CDR1 and CDR2 (germline): SGHAT, FQNNGV. The CDR3 extends over 13 amino acids. The CDR3, as DNA: TGTGCCAGCAGCCCACAGGGGAACACTGAAGCTTTCTTT. The encoded protein is CASSPQGNTEAFF.

The V gene is TRBV3-1 (or the pseudogene TRBV3-2), the J gene TRBJ1-3; weak D call: TRBD1 (5 bases). CDR1 LGHDT and CDR2 YNNKEL come from the germline V gene (reference sequence). The CDR3 runs to 16 residues. Trimming removed 0 bases from V and 0 bases from J, with 9 bases in between. The CDR3: CASSQERGFSGNTIYF. The CDR3, as DNA: TGTGCCAGCAGCCAAGAGCGGGGCTTCTCTGGAAACACCATATATTTT.

The chain is built from TRBV5-3 and TRBJ1-4; D is possibly TRBD1 (5 bases). TRBV5-3 is labeled an ORF, and its function is uncertain. The CDR3 extends over 14 amino acids. Trimming removed 4 bases from V and 9 bases from J, with 16 bases in between. CDR3 nucleotides: TGTGCCAGAAGCATGGGACTCCCTTTCCAAAAACTGTTTTTT. It translates to CARSMGLPFQKLFF.

The V call is TRBV10-3, the J call TRBJ2-2, with TRBD2 matching over 7 bases. This CDR3 has 17 residues. The V segment lost 6 bases and the J segment 0 bases; nucleotides outside the gene matches: 10. Germline CDR1 reads ENHRY; CDR2 reads SYGVKD. Here the CDR3 reads CAIRVYTGGSNTGELFF. CDR3 DNA: TGTGCCATCAGAGTTTATACGGGAGGTTCGAACACCGGGGAGCTGTTTTTT.

This rearrangement joins TRBV19 to TRBJ1-6; 7 nucleotides align to TRBD1. CDR1 LNHDA and CDR2 SQIVND come from the germline V gene (reference sequence). CDR3 length equals 15 residues. V trimming: 6 bases; J trimming: 0 bases; junction bases outside the gene matches: 2. The CDR3 region is CASRGTVSYNSPLHF. CDR3 nucleotides: TGTGCCAGTAGGGGGACAGTCTCCTATAATTCACCCCTCCACTTT.

The chain joins TRBV20-1 to TRBJ2-1; 12 bases align to TRBD2. The CDR3 spans 13 residues. J was trimmed by 7 bases and V by 3 bases; bases with no gene match: 1. Per germline, CDR1 DFQATT and CDR2 SNEGSKA (reference sequence). Written as DNA, the CDR3 is TGCAGTGCTAGTCTAGCGGGAGGGAATGAGCAGTTCTTC. Its translation is CSASLAGGNEQFF.

The V gene is TRBV28, the J gene TRBJ1-2; 8 bases agree with TRBD1. Trimming removed 6 bases from V and 3 bases from J; junction bases left unmatched: 6. Germline V CDR1 and CDR2: MDHEN, SYDVKM. The CDR3 consists of 14 residues. In DNA form, the CDR3 reads TGTGCCAGCAGCGTCAGGGGGCCCCACTATGGCTACACCTTC. Translating it yields CASSVRGPHYGYTF.

The V gene is TRBV9, the J gene TRBJ2-5; 9 positions agree with TRBD1. J lost 4 bases, V lost 0 bases, and 1 base had no gene match. The CDR3 contains 14 residues. CDR1 is SGDLS and CDR2 is YYNGEE in the germline V gene. The CDR3 DNA is TGTGCCAGCAGCGTAGGACAGGGGGGAGAGACCCAGTACTTC. Translation: CASSVGQGGETQYF.

The chain carries TRBV7-2 and TRBJ2-7; D perhaps matches TRBD2 (7 bases). The CDR3 totals 15 residues. Trimming removed 6 bases at V and 3 bases at J, with 18 bases between. Germline CDR1 reads SGHTA; CDR2 reads FQGNSA. Written as DNA, the CDR3 is TGTGCCAGCAGATTAAGGGGGGGGAGAGGCTACGAGCAGTACTTC. Protein product: CASRLRGGRGYEQYF.

The chain is built from TRBV19 and TRBJ2-7; 8 nucleotides align to TRBD2. Looked up from germline, CDR1 is LNHDA and CDR2 is SQIVND (reference sequence). V was pared by 6 bases and J by 5 bases, with 9 bases of the junction left unmatched. The CDR3 covers 14 residues. CDR3 sequence reads: CASRSAGGRDEQYF. The CDR3 DNA sequence: TGTGCCAGTAGATCCGCGGGGGGCCGCGACGAGCAGTACTTC. Full variable domain (remainder filled in from reference TRBV19 and TRBJ2-7): DGGITQSPKYLFRKEGQNVTLSCEQNLNHDAMYWYRQDPGQGLRLIYYSQIVNDFQKGDIAEGYSVSREKKESFPLTVTSAQKNPTAFYLCASRSAGGRDEQYFGPGTRLTVT.